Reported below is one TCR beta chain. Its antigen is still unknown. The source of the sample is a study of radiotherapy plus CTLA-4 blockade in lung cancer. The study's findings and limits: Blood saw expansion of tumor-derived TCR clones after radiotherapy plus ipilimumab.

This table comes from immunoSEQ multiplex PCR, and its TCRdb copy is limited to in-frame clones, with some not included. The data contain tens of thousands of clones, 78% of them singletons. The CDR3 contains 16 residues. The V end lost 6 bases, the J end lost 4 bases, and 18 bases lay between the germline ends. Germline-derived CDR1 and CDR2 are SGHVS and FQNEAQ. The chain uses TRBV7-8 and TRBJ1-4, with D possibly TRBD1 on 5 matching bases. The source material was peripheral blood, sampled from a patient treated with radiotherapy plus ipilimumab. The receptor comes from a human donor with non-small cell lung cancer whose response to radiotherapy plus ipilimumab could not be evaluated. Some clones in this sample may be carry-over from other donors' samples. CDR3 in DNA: TGTGCCAGCAGGGGACTTGACTGGGAGGGTAATGAAAAACTGTTTTTT. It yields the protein CASRGLDWEGNEKLFF.